This is a list of T cell receptor beta chains from one sample in a study of blood T cell repertoires in COVID-19. Profiled with immunoSEQ multiplex PCR; TCRdb holds only in-frame clones, not every one. Of some 70,000 clones in the sample, around 74% were seen once. Sequencing used peripheral blood. The source of these receptors is a man in his fifties or sixties with COVID-19, enrolled during active disease. Each CDR3 is given with its conserved first and last residue. The order of the fields is J gene, V gene, D gene, clone size, CDR3 DNA, CDR3 protein. A D gene is named only where the DNA matches it firmly. Clone size is given for some rows only: seen once, a few or many times, or a class if the clone is expanded.

j_call: TRBJ1-1; v_call: TRBV30; d_call: .; clone_size: few; cdr3_nt: TGTGCAGTCCCTATCCGCAGGGGCACTGAAGCTTTCTTT; cdr3_aa: CAVPIRRGTEAFF
j_call: TRBJ1-1; v_call: TRBV20-1; d_call: TRBD1; clone_size: .; cdr3_nt: TGCAGTGCTAGTGATGGGACAGGGGACACTGAAGCTTTCTTT; cdr3_aa: CSASDGTGDTEAFF
j_call: TRBJ2-3; v_call: TRBV19; d_call: .; clone_size: .; cdr3_nt: TGTGCCAGTAGTATTTTATATACGCAGTATTTT; cdr3_aa: CASSILYTQYF
j_call: TRBJ2-3; v_call: TRBV12-3/TRBV12-4; d_call: .; clone_size: once; cdr3_nt: TGTGCCAGCAGTTTCCTCGATACGCAGTATTTT; cdr3_aa: CASSFLDTQYF
j_call: TRBJ2-2; v_call: TRBV30; d_call: .; clone_size: .; cdr3_nt: TGTGCCTGGAGCAGCCAGGGCTACACCGGGGAGCTGTTTTTT; cdr3_aa: CAWSSQGYTGELFF
j_call: TRBJ1-5; v_call: TRBV27; d_call: TRBD1; clone_size: .; cdr3_nt: TGTGCCAGCAGTTTATCGGGGCAGGGGGCGAATCAGCCCCAGCATTTT; cdr3_aa: CASSLSGQGANQPQHF
j_call: TRBJ2-7; v_call: TRBV19; d_call: TRBD2; clone_size: .; cdr3_nt: TGTGCCAGTAGTGTCCGCGGGGGACTAGCGGTACTTTCCTACGAGCAGTACTTC; cdr3_aa: CASSVRGGLAVLSYEQYF
j_call: TRBJ1-5; v_call: TRBV2; d_call: .; clone_size: .; cdr3_nt: TGTGCCAGCAGTCAGGCAGGGGTTAGCAATCAGCCCCAGCATTTT; cdr3_aa: CASSQAGVSNQPQHF
j_call: TRBJ1-1; v_call: TRBV5-1; d_call: .; clone_size: few; cdr3_nt: TGCGCCAGCAGTTTAACAGGGATTGCGGGCACTGAAGCTTTCTTT; cdr3_aa: CASSLTGIAGTEAFF
j_call: TRBJ1-1; v_call: TRBV10-3; d_call: .; clone_size: .; cdr3_nt: TGTGCCATCAGTGAAACACAGGGCGGGTTTGAAGCTTTCTTT; cdr3_aa: CAISETQGGFEAFF
j_call: TRBJ2-1; v_call: TRBV5-1; d_call: TRBD2; clone_size: .; cdr3_nt: TGCGCCAGCAGCTTTAGCGGGAGGGCCCTCTACAATGAGCAGTTCTTC; cdr3_aa: CASSFSGRALYNEQFF
j_call: TRBJ2-1; v_call: TRBV7-9; d_call: TRBD1; clone_size: .; cdr3_nt: TGTGCCAGCAGCTCATATTCCGGGACAGGCGAATTCTTC; cdr3_aa: CASSSYSGTGEFF
j_call: TRBJ2-1; v_call: TRBV11-3; d_call: .; clone_size: once; cdr3_nt: TGTGCCAGCTGTGCAGGGATCTCCTACAATGAGCAGTTCTTC; cdr3_aa: CASCAGISYNEQFF
j_call: TRBJ2-5; v_call: TRBV27; d_call: .; clone_size: .; cdr3_nt: TGTGCCAGCAGTTTTGACAGGACCGAGACCCAGTACTTC; cdr3_aa: CASSFDRTETQYF
j_call: TRBJ2-1; v_call: TRBV29-1; d_call: .; clone_size: .; cdr3_nt: TGCAGCGTCAGGGGGGTAAATGAGCAGTTCTTC; cdr3_aa: CSVRGVNEQFF
j_call: TRBJ2-1; v_call: TRBV11-3; d_call: TRBD1; clone_size: .; cdr3_nt: TGTGCCAGCAGCTTAGCTCCGGGACAGGGGAAGGAGGATGAGCAGTTCTTC; cdr3_aa: CASSLAPGQGKEDEQFF
j_call: TRBJ2-5; v_call: TRBV5-1; d_call: .; clone_size: .; cdr3_nt: TGCGCCAGCAGCCCTGACAGGCAAGAGACCCAGTACTTC; cdr3_aa: CASSPDRQETQYF
j_call: TRBJ1-1; v_call: TRBV24-1; d_call: .; clone_size: .; cdr3_nt: TGTGCCACCGCCGGGGGGGTAGGCACTGAAGCTTTCTTT; cdr3_aa: CATAGGVGTEAFF
j_call: TRBJ2-5; v_call: TRBV5-1; d_call: TRBD1; clone_size: few; cdr3_nt: TGCGCCAGCAGACCAGGGGGTCGGGATGAGACCCAGTACTTC; cdr3_aa: CASRPGGRDETQYF
j_call: TRBJ1-6; v_call: TRBV5-6; d_call: TRBD1; clone_size: .; cdr3_nt: TGTGCCAGCAGCTTAAAACAGGGGAATTCACCCCTCCACTTT; cdr3_aa: CASSLKQGNSPLHF
j_call: TRBJ2-7; v_call: TRBV28; d_call: .; clone_size: .; cdr3_nt: TGTGCCAGCCAGAGCCCCGGGGGCTACGAGCAGTACTTC; cdr3_aa: CASQSPGGYEQYF
j_call: TRBJ2-7; v_call: TRBV7-2; d_call: .; clone_size: .; cdr3_nt: TGTGCCAGCAGCAGCTACTACGAGCAGTACTTC; cdr3_aa: CASSSYYEQYF
j_call: TRBJ1-3; v_call: TRBV5-1; d_call: TRBD1; clone_size: many; cdr3_nt: TGCGCCAGCAGCTTGGGGGGACAGCACTCTGGAAACACCATATATTTT; cdr3_aa: CASSLGGQHSGNTIYF
j_call: TRBJ1-1; v_call: TRBV7-9; d_call: .; clone_size: once; cdr3_nt: TGTGCCAGCAGCTCCTTAATGAACACTGAAGCTTTCTTT; cdr3_aa: CASSSLMNTEAFF
j_call: TRBJ2-1; v_call: TRBV9; d_call: TRBD2; clone_size: .; cdr3_nt: TGTGCCAGCACGGGGGAACTAGCGGGAGGAAATGAGCAGTTCTTC; cdr3_aa: CASTGELAGGNEQFF
j_call: TRBJ1-4; v_call: TRBV5-1; d_call: .; clone_size: .; cdr3_nt: TGCGCCAGCAGCCCAATTTCAACTAATGAAAAACTGTTTTTT; cdr3_aa: CASSPISTNEKLFF
j_call: TRBJ2-6; v_call: TRBV12-3/TRBV12-4; d_call: .; clone_size: few; cdr3_nt: TGTGCCAGCACGTACTCTGGGGCCAACGTCCTGACTTTC; cdr3_aa: CASTYSGANVLTF
j_call: TRBJ1-4; v_call: TRBV6-5; d_call: TRBD1; clone_size: once; cdr3_nt: TGTGCCAGCACCACGGGACAGCGGCGGGAAAAACTGTTTTTT; cdr3_aa: CASTTGQRREKLFF
j_call: TRBJ1-1; v_call: TRBV11-2; d_call: .; clone_size: .; cdr3_nt: TGTGCCAGCACCTTCCAGGTTCACACTGAAGCTTTCTTT; cdr3_aa: CASTFQVHTEAFF
j_call: TRBJ2-3; v_call: TRBV5-1; d_call: .; clone_size: .; cdr3_nt: TGCGCCAGCAGTCCCACCGTTGGCTCAGATACGCAGTATTTT; cdr3_aa: CASSPTVGSDTQYF
j_call: TRBJ1-2; v_call: TRBV27; d_call: .; clone_size: .; cdr3_nt: TGTGCCAGCCGCGGGGATACTAACTATGGCTACACCTTC; cdr3_aa: CASRGDTNYGYTF
j_call: TRBJ2-4; v_call: TRBV4-1; d_call: .; clone_size: .; cdr3_nt: TGCGCCAGCAGCCTCACAAATCCGGGTACGTTTGGGAACATTCAGTACTTC; cdr3_aa: CASSLTNPGTFGNIQYF
j_call: TRBJ2-3; v_call: TRBV10-1; d_call: TRBD1; clone_size: .; cdr3_nt: TGCGCCAGCAGCACCGGGACAGCTACCCTCGCGCAGTATTTT; cdr3_aa: CASSTGTATLAQYF
j_call: TRBJ1-6; v_call: TRBV12-3/TRBV12-4; d_call: .; clone_size: .; cdr3_nt: TGTGCCAGCAAGCTGCGGGATAATTCACCCCTCCACTTT; cdr3_aa: CASKLRDNSPLHF
j_call: TRBJ2-5; v_call: TRBV2; d_call: TRBD2; clone_size: .; cdr3_nt: TGTGCCAGCGAAGCGGGGGTTGAGACCCAGTACTTC; cdr3_aa: CASEAGVETQYF
j_call: TRBJ2-7; v_call: TRBV5-5; d_call: TRBD2; clone_size: .; cdr3_nt: TGTGCCAGCAGCTTTACTTTCCTAGCGGGGGTAGAATACGAGCAGTACTTC; cdr3_aa: CASSFTFLAGVEYEQYF
j_call: TRBJ2-4; v_call: TRBV11-3; d_call: TRBD1; clone_size: once; cdr3_nt: TGTGCCAGCAGCTTAGGACAGGGCGCTTCCAAAAACATTCAGTACTTC; cdr3_aa: CASSLGQGASKNIQYF
j_call: TRBJ1-1; v_call: TRBV19; d_call: .; clone_size: .; cdr3_nt: TGTGCCAGTAGTATCAGTCTCGTAGCTTTCTTT; cdr3_aa: CASSISLVAFF
j_call: TRBJ2-1; v_call: TRBV11-3; d_call: .; clone_size: .; cdr3_nt: TGTGCCAGCAGCTTAGATGGGGTAGCGGCCTCCTCCTACAATGAGCAGTTCTTC; cdr3_aa: CASSLDGVAASSYNEQFF
j_call: TRBJ1-5; v_call: TRBV10-3; d_call: .; clone_size: few; cdr3_nt: TGTGCCATCAGTGCGGGGTTCGGGGGCAATCAGCCCCAGCATTTT; cdr3_aa: CAISAGFGGNQPQHF
j_call: TRBJ2-1; v_call: TRBV25-1; d_call: .; clone_size: .; cdr3_nt: TGTGCCAGCAGTATCCAGTCGAACGAGCAGTTCTTC; cdr3_aa: CASSIQSNEQFF
j_call: TRBJ1-6; v_call: TRBV5-1; d_call: TRBD1; clone_size: .; cdr3_nt: TGCGCCAGCAGCTTGGATACAGGGGTCTATAATTCACCCCTCCACTTT; cdr3_aa: CASSLDTGVYNSPLHF
j_call: TRBJ1-1; v_call: TRBV7-3; d_call: .; clone_size: .; cdr3_nt: TGTGCCAGCAGCGACCGAGGTGGTGGCACTGAAGCTTTCTTT; cdr3_aa: CASSDRGGGTEAFF
j_call: TRBJ2-7; v_call: TRBV28; d_call: TRBD1; clone_size: .; cdr3_nt: TGTGCCAGCAGTTTAGAAGGACAGGGGTACGAGCAGTACTTC; cdr3_aa: CASSLEGQGYEQYF
j_call: TRBJ2-7; v_call: TRBV18; d_call: TRBD2; clone_size: .; cdr3_nt: TGTGCCAGCTCACCCCTAGCGGAAAACTACGAGCAGTACTTC; cdr3_aa: CASSPLAENYEQYF
j_call: TRBJ1-2; v_call: TRBV28; d_call: TRBD1; clone_size: .; cdr3_nt: TGTGCCAGCAGTCCCCGCAGGGGGCATGGCTACACCTTC; cdr3_aa: CASSPRRGHGYTF
j_call: TRBJ2-7; v_call: TRBV2; d_call: .; clone_size: .; cdr3_nt: TGTGCCAGCAGTCCTCAGGGCGAGCAGTACTTC; cdr3_aa: CASSPQGEQYF
j_call: TRBJ1-1; v_call: TRBV3-1/TRBV3-2; d_call: TRBD1; clone_size: .; cdr3_nt: TGTGCCAGCAGCCAAGATGTTATAGGGGGCTCAGCTTTCTTT; cdr3_aa: CASSQDVIGGSAFF
j_call: TRBJ2-7; v_call: TRBV27; d_call: .; clone_size: .; cdr3_nt: TGTGCCAGCAGTTTCCCGGACAGTCTCGGCGAGCAGTACTTC; cdr3_aa: CASSFPDSLGEQYF
j_call: TRBJ2-1; v_call: TRBV5-1; d_call: TRBD1; clone_size: .; cdr3_nt: TGCGCCAGCAGCTTGGCAACAGGGGGGAATGAGCAGTTCTTC; cdr3_aa: CASSLATGGNEQFF
j_call: TRBJ2-3; v_call: TRBV3-1/TRBV3-2; d_call: TRBD2; clone_size: .; cdr3_nt: TGTGCCAGCAGTACCCGGGGAGGGACAGATACGCAGTATTTT; cdr3_aa: CASSTRGGTDTQYF
j_call: TRBJ1-1; v_call: TRBV6-5; d_call: TRBD1; clone_size: .; cdr3_nt: TGTGCCAGCAGATCTGGACAGGGCAGGTTTACTGAAGCTTTCTTT; cdr3_aa: CASRSGQGRFTEAFF
j_call: TRBJ2-7; v_call: TRBV13; d_call: TRBD1; clone_size: .; cdr3_nt: TGTGCCAGCAGCTGGGACAGGGGAACCTACGAGCAGTACTTC; cdr3_aa: CASSWDRGTYEQYF
j_call: TRBJ2-5; v_call: TRBV24-1; d_call: .; clone_size: once; cdr3_nt: TGTGCCACCAGTGATTTGCGGGCAGGGTTGATCCAGTACTTC; cdr3_aa: CATSDLRAGLIQYF
j_call: TRBJ2-7; v_call: TRBV9; d_call: TRBD2; clone_size: .; cdr3_nt: TGTGCCAGCAGCGGGGGACTAGCGGTTCCCGAGCAGTACTTC; cdr3_aa: CASSGGLAVPEQYF